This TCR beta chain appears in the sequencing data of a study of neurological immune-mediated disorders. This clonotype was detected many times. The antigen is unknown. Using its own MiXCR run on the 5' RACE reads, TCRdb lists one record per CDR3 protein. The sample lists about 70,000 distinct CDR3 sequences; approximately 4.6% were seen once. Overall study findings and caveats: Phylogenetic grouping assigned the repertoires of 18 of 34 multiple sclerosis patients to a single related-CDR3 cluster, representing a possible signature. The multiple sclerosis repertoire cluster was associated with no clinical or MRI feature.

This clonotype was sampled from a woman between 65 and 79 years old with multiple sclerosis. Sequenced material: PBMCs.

CDR3 sequence reads: CASSQDLDRGTNYGYTF. CDR3 coding DNA: TGCGCCAGCAGCCAAGATCTTGACAGGGGAACCAACTATGGCTACACCTTC. J is TRBJ1-2 and V is TRBV4-3; 8 positions match TRBD1. This CDR3 spans 17 amino acids. V trimming: 0 bases; J trimming: 2 bases; junction bases outside the gene matches: 8. In germline, CDR1 is LGHNA, CDR2 YSLEER.